This TCR beta chain appears in the sequencing data of a study of blood T cells in healthy people across ages (dated by TCRdb to between 2015 and 2017). For the study in its entirety: In model experiments, template switching captured roughly one uniquely barcoded TCR beta cDNA molecule for every two T cells. Using the same blood draw, the study looked at two additional independent replicas of 1 million unique cDNA reads for two donors, one aged 18 to 30 and the other aged 80 or older. The donors were split into four age groups: young (average about 15 years), middle-aged (around 37), aged (over 55) and long-lived (roughly 86). To avoid experimental bias, donors of different ages were distributed randomly across sequencing lanes. To track age-related changes in TCR beta repertoire diversity, the study relied on deep sequencing normalized with unique cDNA molecular identifiers.

CDR1 and CDR2, looked up from the germline V gene, are ENHRY and SYGVKD. The CDR3 runs 15 residues from the cysteine to the phenylalanine. The kept DNA is CDR3 alone, 45 bases in frame from the first base. Library method: 5' RACE. For sequencing, an Illumina HiSeq 2500 was employed. The second PCR ran for roughly 6 to 11 cycles and used a J-beta primer mix along with a sample-barcoded 5' primer. A unique molecular identifier was introduced onto each TCR beta cDNA molecule by a template-switch 5' adaptor carrying 12 random nucleotides. At least 3 million CDR3-containing paired-end reads were obtained from each sample. First-strand cDNA synthesis was performed from all RNA using the Mint cDNA synthesis kit, with priming by a TRBC-specific oligonucleotide. All cDNA was treated with uracil-DNA glycosylase and then went through a first 18-cycle PCR with the universal primers M1SS and BC2_uni_R. Processing in the source paper ran as follows. Each sample was normalized by randomly selecting 1 million high-quality reads, each carrying a distinct molecular identifier. Reads with shared molecular identifiers were discarded instead of being binned into consensus sequences. MiTCR, run with a Q25 quality threshold and the strictest error-elimination algorithm, handled CDR3 identification, clonotype clustering and error correction. A nonparametric unseen species model using Euler transformation provided a lower-bound estimate of total TCR beta diversity. TCRdb applied fastp at Q25 and MiXCR to the public reads, then kept only in-frame beta chains. For every CDR3 protein sequence, its rows merge into one entry that carries the most common genes and DNA. The V and J calls reflect TCRdb's pipeline rather than the authors' work. Across this sample there are hundreds of thousands of distinct CDR3 sequences, with roughly 30% seen only once. The biggest ten clones account for around 16% of the sample.

The donors were roughly 40 Caucasian individuals from Russia, aged about 6 to 95 years, who were systemically healthy. Around 10 milliliters of peripheral blood were drawn from each donor into EDTA-treated Vacutainer tubes. PBMCs were isolated by Ficoll-Paque density-gradient centrifugation, with at least 7 million obtained per sample. Total RNA, at least 6 micrograms per sample, was extracted from PBMCs with Trizol reagent. The percentages of naive CD45RAhigh/CD27high T cells were determined by flow cytometry on a PBMC aliquot from every donor. Findings and caveats that apply to the study as a whole: Observed TCR beta diversity correlated strongly with the percentage of naive T cells measured by flow cytometry. The CMV infection status of donors was not known, potentially confounding age-related changes in expanded clonotypes. Compared with the aged group, more naive CD4+ T cells, fewer expanded clones and increased TCR diversity were shown by the long-lived group, suggesting age selection. Estimates of total diversity based on one million sequenced T cells were considered lower bounds and underestimates. Bulk unsorted PBMC profiling prevented conclusive comparison of naive and antigen-experienced compartments. Observed TCR beta diversity per million T cells fell roughly linearly with age, and a significant reduction was already apparent by age roughly 40.

A note on this clonotype: It has no known antigen specificity. A junction end diverges from the germline sequence, so it may reflect a read error.

Sequenced material: blood. In this chain, TRBV10-3 is recombined with TRBJ2-1, and perhaps TRBD1 as D gene, on 5 matching bases. The sequence derives from a woman of 80 years or more in good health. CDR3 loop: CAISESGGAYNGQFF. The nucleotide sequence is TGTGCCATCAGTGAGTCCGGTGGGGCCTACAATGGGCAGTTCTTC.